Below, 3 T cell receptor beta chains from the same sample are listed, as sequenced in a study of T-cell memory formation after mild COVID-19. From the 5' RACE reads, TCRdb called clonotypes with MiXCR, one entry per CDR3 protein. The table records 310,000 or so distinct CDR3 sequences, about a sixth of them present only once. Sample: PBMCs or a T cell subset sorted from them (not recorded which). These receptors came from a man aged 18 to 35 who had mild COVID-19 (a few samples of this study predate the infection). Cell type and time point are not known.

The chain has TRBV5-1 and TRBJ1-5; 10 bases are shared with TRBD1. J gave up 7 bases and V 4 bases, and 11 bases lay outside the gene matches. This CDR3 has 16 amino acids. Germline assignment: CDR1 SGHRS and CDR2 YFSETQ. In DNA, the CDR3 is TGCGCCAGCAGCCCGGACGCGGGACAGGGGTACCAGCCCCAGCATTTT. Amino acids: CASSPDAGQGYQPQHF.

This clonotype was observed a handful of times. CDR3 nucleotides: TGTGCCAGCAGTTACGGGGGGTGGCAGCCCCAGCATTTT. Residues: CASSYGGWQPQHF. This chain uses TRBV6-2 or TRBV6-3 with TRBJ1-5; D possibly corresponds to TRBD1 (5 bases). There are 13 residues in the CDR3. In germline, CDR1 is MNHEY, CDR2 SVGEGT. Trimming left V 2 bases short and J 7 bases short, with 9 bases between.

This clonotype was recorded a few times. The junction differs from germline at one of its ends, possibly a read error. The rearrangement joins TRBV2 to TRBJ2-5; 7 nucleotides align to TRBD2. There are 15 residues in the CDR3. Looked up from germline, CDR1 is SNHLY and CDR2 is FYNNEI. The CDR3 sequence: CASREAGTWGETQYF. CDR3 bases: TGTGCCAGCAGGGAAGCGGGGACGTGGGGAGAGACCCAGTACTTC.